This TCR beta chain comes out of a study of blood T cell repertoires in COVID-19. As for the study in general: Samples representing acute and convalescent COVID-19 were sourced from the United States, Italy and Spain. In each case, the material was cDNA or gDNA derived from T cells, B-cell-depleted T cells, or PBMCs.

This clone was detected only once. Germline V gene sequence: CDR1 MNHEY, CDR2 SVGAGI. Deletions cut 0 bases from V and 10 bases from J, with 7 bases between. This CDR3 is 13 amino acids long. Study processing details: The authors estimated nucleated cell counts from reference gene primer amplification. The table came from immunoSEQ multiplex PCR; TCRdb's copy has only in-frame clones and leaves some out. The DNA gave D and trimming, while V, J and clone size come from that table. This table has roughly 250,000 clones, approximately 85% appearing once. The V call is TRBV6-5, the J call TRBJ1-6, with TRBD1 as a possible D gene (5 bases). This TCR derives from a man aged 35-49 years with acute or convalescent COVID-19. The specimen was peripheral blood. The CDR3 bases are TGTGCCAGCAGTTACTCGGGGCAATCACCCCTCCACTTT. It specifies CASSYSGQSPLHF.